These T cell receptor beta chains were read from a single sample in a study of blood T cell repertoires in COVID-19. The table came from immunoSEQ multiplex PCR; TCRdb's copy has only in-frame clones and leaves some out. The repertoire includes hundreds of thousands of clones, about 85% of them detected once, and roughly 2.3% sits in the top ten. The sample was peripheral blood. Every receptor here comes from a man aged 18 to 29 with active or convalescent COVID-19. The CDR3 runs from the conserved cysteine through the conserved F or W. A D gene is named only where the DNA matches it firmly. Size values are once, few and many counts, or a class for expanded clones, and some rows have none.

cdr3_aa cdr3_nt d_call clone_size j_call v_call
CASSLTSSNEQFF TGTGCCAGCAGTTTAACTAGCAGCAATGAGCAGTTCTTC . . TRBJ2-1 TRBV12-3/TRBV12-4
CASSQGQSYGYTF TGTGCCAGCAGCCAGGGACAGTCGTATGGCTACACCTTC TRBD1 . TRBJ1-2 TRBV7-2
CASREFVTEAFF TGTGCCAGTCGAGAATTTGTCACTGAAGCTTTCTTT . . TRBJ1-1 TRBV6-5
CASSYEPGQGRTEAFF TGTGCCAGCAGTTACGAGCCGGGACAGGGGAGAACTGAAGCTTTCTTT TRBD1 . TRBJ1-1 TRBV6-2/TRBV6-3
CASSPRQNTEAFF TGTGCCAGCAGCCCTCGACAGAACACTGAAGCTTTCTTT . . TRBJ1-1 TRBV5-4
CASSAGRGQQTDTQYF TGTGCCAGCAGCGCTGGCCGGGGACAGCAAACAGATACGCAGTATTTT TRBD1 . TRBJ2-3 TRBV9
CASGQGATTQYF TGTGCCAGTGGACAGGGGGCAACTACGCAGTATTTT TRBD1 . TRBJ2-3 TRBV7-2
CASSQADLNTGELFF TGCGCCAGCAGCCAAGCCGATCTAAACACCGGGGAGCTGTTTTTT . . TRBJ2-2 TRBV4-1
CASSPKTGQGGHGTF TGTGCCAGCAGCCCGAAGACGGGACAGGGGGGGCATGGCACCTTC TRBD1 few TRBJ1-2 TRBV11-2
CASSLGGENTEAFF TGTGCCAGCAGTTTAGGAGGAGAGAACACTGAAGCTTTCTTT . . TRBJ1-1 TRBV27
CASSLGQGNQPQHF TGTGCCAGCTCGCTCGGACAGGGGAATCAGCCCCAGCATTTT TRBD1 . TRBJ1-5 TRBV18
CASSHPRTHGSTDTQYF TGTGCCAGTTCCCACCCCCGGACACACGGGAGCACAGATACGCAGTATTTT . . TRBJ2-3 TRBV5-8
CASSFQAEQYF TGTGCCAGCAGCTTTCAAGCCGAGCAGTACTTC . . TRBJ2-7 TRBV5-4
CASSPTGGPRDGELFF TGTGCCAGCAGTCCTACGGGGGGGCCGAGGGACGGGGAGCTGTTTTTT TRBD2 . TRBJ2-2 TRBV28
CASSQEPGAEYF TGTGCCAGCAGCCAAGAACCGGGAGCGGAGTACTTC . . TRBJ2-7 TRBV3-1/TRBV3-2
CASTAGPYEQYF TGTGCCAGCACCGCGGGGCCCTACGAGCAGTACTTC . . TRBJ2-7 TRBV6-5
CASSPTAASGQYNEQFF TGTGCCAGCAGTCCCACGGCTGCTAGCGGACAATACAATGAGCAGTTCTTC TRBD2 . TRBJ2-1 TRBV6-6
CASILAGVVTQYF TGTGCCAGCATCCTAGCGGGAGTCGTGACCCAGTACTTC TRBD2 . TRBJ2-5 TRBV2
CASSKAEQAGLAKNIQYF TGTGCCAGCAGCAAAGCAGAACAAGCGGGACTAGCCAAAAACATTCAGTACTTC . once TRBJ2-4 TRBV21-1
CASSLDRLAGVQETQYF TGTGCCAGCAGCTTAGATCGGCTAGCGGGAGTACAAGAGACCCAGTACTTC TRBD2 . TRBJ2-5 TRBV11-2
CASSLHSTLYNSPLHF TGTGCCAGCAGTTTACATTCCACATTATATAATTCACCCCTCCACTTT . few TRBJ1-6 TRBV27
CASSWTSGRARNEQFF TGCGCCAGCAGCTGGACTAGCGGGAGGGCCAGGAATGAGCAGTTCTTC TRBD2 . TRBJ2-1 TRBV5-1
CASSLWGTESTDTQYF TGTGCCAGCAGTTTATGGGGGACAGAGAGCACAGATACGCAGTATTTT TRBD1 . TRBJ2-3 TRBV28
CASSAPSGFPYEQYF TGTGCCAGCAGTGCTCCTAGCGGGTTCCCCTACGAGCAGTACTTC TRBD2 once TRBJ2-7 TRBV28
CASSLFGQDNQPQHF TGTGCCAGCAGCTTATTCGGACAGGACAATCAGCCCCAGCATTTT TRBD1 . TRBJ1-5 TRBV7-8
CATSVFRTLRGNQPQHF TGTGCCACCAGTGTATTCCGAACTTTGAGGGGCAATCAGCCCCAGCATTTT . . TRBJ1-5 TRBV24-1
CASSRWTGGANEQYF TGTGCCAGTAGTCGATGGACAGGGGGCGCGAACGAGCAGTACTTC TRBD1 . TRBJ2-7 TRBV19
CASSSFPEGGPIEQYF TGCGCCAGCAGCTCCTTTCCAGAGGGAGGGCCCATCGAGCAGTACTTC TRBD2 once TRBJ2-7 TRBV5-1
CASSKGLAGSTDTQYF TGTGCCAGCAGCAAAGGACTAGCGGGGAGCACAGATACGCAGTATTTT TRBD2 . TRBJ2-3 TRBV3-1/TRBV3-2
CASSQGVSGTDTQYF TGTGCCAGCAGCCAAGGTGTTAGCGGCACAGATACGCAGTATTTT . . TRBJ2-3 TRBV14
CASRQGGDGYTF TGCGCCAGCAGACAGGGGGGGGATGGCTACACCTTC TRBD1 few TRBJ1-2 TRBV10-2
CASSAPGTGRYNEQFF TGTGCCAGCAGCGCCCCCGGGACAGGTCGCTACAATGAGCAGTTCTTC TRBD1 . TRBJ2-1 TRBV3-1/TRBV3-2
CSVLSLGSYNEQFF TGCAGCGTTTTGTCTCTAGGATCTTACAATGAGCAGTTCTTC . . TRBJ2-1 TRBV29-1
CASGLTTYNEQFF TGTGCTAGTGGTCTAACTACCTACAATGAGCAGTTCTTC . . TRBJ2-1 TRBV12-5
CASSLRAITGELFF TGTGCCAGCAGTTTAAGAGCTATCACCGGGGAGCTGTTTTTT . . TRBJ2-2 TRBV27
CASSYRPGTGKAGELFF TGTGCCAGCAGTTACAGACCGGGGACAGGGAAAGCCGGGGAGCTGTTTTTT TRBD1 . TRBJ2-2 TRBV6-2/TRBV6-3
CASSFLGGRNNEQFF TGTGCCAGCAGTTTTCTTGGAGGGAGGAACAATGAGCAGTTCTTC . . TRBJ2-1 TRBV27